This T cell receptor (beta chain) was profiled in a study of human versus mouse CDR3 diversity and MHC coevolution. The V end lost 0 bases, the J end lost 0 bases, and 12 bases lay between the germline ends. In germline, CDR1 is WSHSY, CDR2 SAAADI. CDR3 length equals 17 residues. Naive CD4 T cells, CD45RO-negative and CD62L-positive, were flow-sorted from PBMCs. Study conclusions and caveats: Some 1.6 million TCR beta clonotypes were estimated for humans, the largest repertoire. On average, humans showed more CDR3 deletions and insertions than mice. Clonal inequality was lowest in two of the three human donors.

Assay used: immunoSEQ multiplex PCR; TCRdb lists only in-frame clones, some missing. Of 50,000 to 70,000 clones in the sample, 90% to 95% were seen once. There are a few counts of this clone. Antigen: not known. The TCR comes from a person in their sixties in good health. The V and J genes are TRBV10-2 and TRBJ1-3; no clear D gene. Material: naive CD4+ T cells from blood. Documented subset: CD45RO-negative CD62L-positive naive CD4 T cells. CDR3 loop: CASSESPRRFSGNTIYF. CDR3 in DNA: TGCGCCAGCAGTGAGTCCCCGCGGCGGTTCTCTGGAAACACCATATATTTT.